The T cell receptor (beta chain) described here comes from a study of cytomegalovirus exposure and HLA in healthy donors. This clone was observed a handful of times. The donors (healthy individuals) were bone marrow donors. The PCR contained 60 Vbeta and 13 Jbeta primers. The protocol was immunoSEQ multiplex PCR, while the TCRdb copy is restricted to in-frame clones and leaves out a portion. This repertoire shows 80,000 or so clones, 60% to 75% found once; its top ten account for over 8.5%. The V segment lost 1 base and the J segment 6 bases; nucleotides outside the gene matches: 6. The CDR3 is made up of 14 amino acids. Germline V gene lookup returns CDR1 SGHRS and CDR2 YFSETQ.

The rearrangement joins TRBV5-1 to TRBJ2-7, with 8 bases that match TRBD2. Input material: PBMCs. The sequence came from a woman in her 40s in good health and CMV-seropositive. CDR3 nucleotide sequence: TGCGCCAGCAGCTTGTCTGAGCTAGCGGGCGAGCAGTACTTC. Amino acid sequence: CASSLSELAGEQYF. The full variable domain, its missing parts supplied by reference TRBV5-1 and TRBJ2-7, is KAGVTQTPRYLIKTRGQQVTLSCSPISGHRSVSWYQQTPGQGLQFLFEYFSETQRNKGNFPGRFSGRQFSNSRSEMNVSTLELGDSALYLCASSLSELAGEQYFGPGTRLTVT.